Listed below are T cell receptor beta chains from one sample, sequenced in a study of CXCR3-negative and CXCR3-positive naive CD8 T cells. TCRdb processed the 5' RACE reads again and assigns one entry to each CDR3 protein, with no DNA. The clone table shows about 120,000 distinct CDR3 sequences, with the ten largest holding approximately 0.36%. Sequences were obtained from naive CXCR3+ CD8+ T cells from blood. These receptors originate from a human donor in good health. Some clones in this sample may be carry-over from other donors' samples. The CDR3 runs from the conserved cysteine through the conserved F or W.

CSVEGNGELFF	TRBV29-1	TRBJ2-2
CASSEERGGPDTQYF	TRBV25-1	TRBJ2-3
CASSQEYGMGNQPQHF	TRBV4-2	TRBJ1-5
CSVVGAWEGAPYNEQFF	TRBV29-1	TRBJ2-1
CASVSGTVSYEQYF	TRBV2	TRBJ2-7
CASRTGHNYGYTF	TRBV28	TRBJ1-2
CSVEDLGGERSSYNEQFF	TRBV29-1	TRBJ2-1
CASSDPPQGLEQYF	TRBV6-5	TRBJ2-7
CASRGGTDTQYF	TRBV7-9	TRBJ2-3
CASSSTSGRPLEQYF	TRBV13	TRBJ2-7
CASSSLPSGLSSYNEQFF	TRBV7-9	TRBJ2-1
CASSSRTSMDTQYF	TRBV7-9	TRBJ2-3
CASSLEGGPQHF	TRBV12-3/TRBV12-4	TRBJ1-5
CASSTGSGREADTQYF	TRBV7-9	TRBJ2-3
CASSLLSAGSGADTQYF	TRBV28	TRBJ2-3
CASSLVIGTDTQYF	TRBV25-1	TRBJ2-3
CTVDSANSYEQYF	TRBV29-1	TRBJ2-7
CASSFGRFTPQETQYF	TRBV5-4	TRBJ2-5
CSVEVVLAGGPYNEQFF	TRBV29-1	TRBJ2-1
CASSQAYRQGATYEQYF	TRBV4-1	TRBJ2-7
CASSLPRDRTDTQYF	TRBV28	TRBJ2-3
CASSYLASGGNEQFF	TRBV6-6	TRBJ2-1
CASSLLMATTDTQYF	TRBV5-6	TRBJ2-3
CASSRQREWYNEQFF	TRBV7-9	TRBJ2-1
CASSSMSQETQYF	TRBV7-9	TRBJ2-5
CASSIRLTEQETQYF	TRBV19	TRBJ2-5
CASSPRTGKPRLNTEAFF	TRBV28	TRBJ1-1
CSVEGRISYNEQFF	TRBV20-1	TRBJ2-1
CASSLTRGQTQYF	TRBV12-3/TRBV12-4	TRBJ2-5
CASSFAGPEAFF	TRBV5-1	TRBJ1-1
CASSYYGVTTEAFF	TRBV6-5	TRBJ1-1
CSVRQGGAYNEQFF	TRBV29-1	TRBJ2-1
CASTEPNNEQFF	TRBV28	TRBJ2-1
CATVVPNKNIQYF	TRBV28	TRBJ2-4
CASSLHLLGLGNTGELFF	TRBV7-8	TRBJ2-2
CASSREGADNEQFF	TRBV5-1	TRBJ2-1
CASSHNRDKYGYTF	TRBV5-1	TRBJ1-2
CASIKKTGTGWVSYEQYF	TRBV28	TRBJ2-7
CASADPASLSTDTQYF	TRBV12-3/TRBV12-4	TRBJ2-3
CASSSIYGNEQYF	TRBV7-2	TRBJ2-7
CASSLSAGETTGELFF	TRBV7-3	TRBJ2-2
CSTTSNNEQFF	TRBV29-1	TRBJ2-1
CATSRAASGVYNEQFF	TRBV15	TRBJ2-1
CSARGTGAPTNEKLFF	TRBV20-1	TRBJ1-4
CASSLGTGFYNEQFF	TRBV27	TRBJ2-1
CASSRFGTLNNEQFF	TRBV12-3/TRBV12-4	TRBJ2-1
CASSQRDSSYEQYF	TRBV3-1	TRBJ2-7
CASSPVKGTSPSYEQYF	TRBV4-2	TRBJ2-7
CASSIAAVSYNEQFF	TRBV7-2	TRBJ2-1
CASSFLAELTTYEQYF	TRBV5-6	TRBJ2-7
CASSYASGSNSYEQYF	TRBV6-5	TRBJ2-7
CASSQDDYREQYF	TRBV4-3	TRBJ2-7
CASSETSGVTDTQYF	TRBV25-1	TRBJ2-3
CSVEVRGGAPGELFF	TRBV29-1	TRBJ2-2